The TCR beta chain under discussion was sequenced for a study of cytomegalovirus exposure and HLA in healthy donors. Study-level findings and limits: At a 0.05 false discovery rate, a later analysis found 18,000 or so TCR beta sequences to be associated with HLA alleles. According to an earlier analysis, most TCR beta V segments yielded productive rearrangements about 90% or about 30% of the time.

With regard to this clone: The antigen is unknown.

The study ran its PCR with 60 Vbeta and 13 Jbeta primers. The table came from immunoSEQ multiplex PCR; TCRdb's copy has only in-frame clones and leaves some out. The top ten clones hold more than 7% of a sample with more than 90,000 clones, around 80% of them seen once. Germline CDR1 and CDR2: SGHTA and FQGNSA. This CDR3 region has 13 residues. V lost 2 bases and J 5 bases, leaving 7 bases between the germline ends. The sample taken for sequencing was PBMCs. This chain connects TRBV7-2 to TRBJ1-5; D call uncertain. This TCR was recovered from a human donor in good health. CDR3 amino acids: CASSLYNHQPQHF. The DNA of the CDR3 is TGTGCCAGCAGCTTATACAATCATCAGCCCCAGCATTTT.